The source of this TCR beta chain is a study of graft-versus-host responses after intestinal transplantation. Study background: Recipients had transplants, and these were multivisceral, liver-intestinal, or isolated intestinal. Tacrolimus and steroids were given for 2 to 4 years to all recipients after anti-thymocyte globulin induction.

Some clones are missing from TCRdb's copy, which holds only in-frame ones; the method was immunoSEQ multiplex PCR. Counted here are 8,500 to 10,000 clones, around nine tenths occurring once; the ten biggest clones make up around 4.9%. Details on this clone: What it recognizes is unknown.

Study-level findings and limits: Recipient marrow held GvH clones, some first seen in ileum or blood. Among circulating GvH clones, peak levels were associated with early post-transplant declines in HvG clones.

Graft tissue processing released intraepithelial and lamina propria lymphocytes. The specimen comprised ileum tissue, sampled almost 750 days after intestinal transplantation. This clonotype was obtained from a human patient who received an intestinal transplant, so some T cells may come from the graft donor.

CDR3 DNA sequence: TGTGCCAGCAGCTTAGTTCAGGGTGGCCACGAGCAGTACTTC. Its translation is CASSLVQGGHEQYF. The V call is TRBV11-3, the J call TRBJ2-7; D might be TRBD1 (5 bases). CDR1 and CDR2 (germline): SGHNT, YENEEA. V dropped 1 base and J dropped 5 bases, with 12 bases sitting between them. This CDR3 is 14 amino acids long.